Below are 18 T cell receptor beta chains sequenced from a single sample in a study of T cells after yellow fever vaccination. TCRdb re-analysed the 5' RACE reads in MiXCR, keeping a single row per CDR3 protein. The sample contains 150,000 to 200,000 distinct CDR3 sequences, 7% to 10% of which appear only once. This specimen consisted of CD8+ T cells sorted from PBMCs, obtained 45 days after the yellow fever booster vaccination. The receptor set was obtained from a man between 18 and 35 years old who received the YFV17D yellow fever vaccine.

The J gene is TRBJ1-1, the V gene TRBV11-2, with TRBD1 identical over 7 bases. Germline lookup yields CDR1 SGHAT and CDR2 FQNNGV. CDR3 length: 15 amino acids. V lost 5 bases, J lost 0 bases, and 6 bases stayed unmatched. The CDR3 DNA reads TGTGCCAGCAGCCACATGAGGGGGCTGAACACTGAAGCTTTCTTT. Translated: CASSHMRGLNTEAFF.

The chain combines TRBV20-1 with TRBJ2-7; 9 bases align to TRBD1. This CDR3 contains 14 residues. V shed 5 bases and J 4 bases; nucleotides not matched to a gene: 9. The germline CDR1 and CDR2 sequences are DFQATT and SNEGSKA (reference sequence). The CDR3 loop is CSAHGDRATYEQYV. In DNA form, the CDR3 reads TGCAGTGCTCATGGGGACAGGGCCACATACGAGCAGTACGTC.

This clonotype was seen a handful of times. The chain is built from TRBV10-3 and TRBJ2-7; the D gene is possibly TRBD2 (6 bases). CDR1 is ENHRY and CDR2 is SYGVKD in the germline V gene. The ends were cut back, 0 bases at V and 1 base at J, with 13 bases in the middle. The CDR3 is 16 amino acids. CDR3: CAISESGSGGSYEQYF. The DNA of the CDR3 is TGTGCCATCAGTGAGTCAGGGAGTGGGGGGTCCTACGAGCAGTACTTC.

This clonotype was counted only a few times. This chain uses TRBV13 with TRBJ1-1; D possibly corresponds to TRBD1 (5 bases). Trimming shortened V by 3 bases and J by 7 bases, and 12 bases separated the two germline ends. Germline V gene lookup returns CDR1 PRHDT and CDR2 FYEKMQ (reference sequence). This CDR3 comprises 13 residues. CDR3 in amino acids: CASSLEGRSEAFF. For the CDR3, the DNA is TGTGCCAGCAGCTTGGAGGGGAGAAGTGAAGCTTTCTTT.

This clonotype was counted between two and nine times. The J gene is TRBJ2-7, the V gene TRBV4-3, with D perhaps assigned TRBD1 or TRBD2 (6 bases each). The CDR3 contains 15 residues. Germline V gene data show CDR1 as LGHNA and CDR2 as YSLEER. The germline V and J ends were trimmed by 0 bases and 2 bases, with 11 bases remaining between them. The CDR3 bases are TGCGCCAGCAGCCAAGAAAGGGGGGCCCCCTACGAGCAGTACTTC. As protein: CASSQERGAPYEQYF.

V usage is TRBV7-9 and J usage is TRBJ2-3, with TRBD1 as a possible D gene (6 bases). With 3 bases removed from V and 1 base from J, the gap between germline ends came to 11 bases. The CDR3 sequence is 15 residues long. Germline V gene data show CDR1 as SEHNR and CDR2 as FQNEAQ (reference sequence). The CDR3 nucleotides read TGTGCCAGCAGCTTCGTAACAGGGCGCACAGATACGCAGTATTTT. This codes for CASSFVTGRTDTQYF.

This clonotype turned up a few times. The genes are TRBV10-3 and TRBJ2-6; no clear D. Germline CDR1 ENHRY, CDR2 SYGVKD. This CDR3 has 13 residues. Deletions cut 10 bases from V and 4 bases from J, with 11 bases between. The CDR3 DNA follows: TGTGCCACTCAGGAATCCGGGGCCAACGTCCTGACTTTC. This gives the protein CATQESGANVLTF.

This clonotype was seen a handful of times. The V call is TRBV7-9, the J call TRBJ1-1; D not resolved. The germline V and J ends were trimmed by 4 bases and 0 bases, with 9 bases remaining between them. The germline V gene encodes CDR1 SEHNR and CDR2 FQNEAQ (reference sequence). This CDR3 comprises 14 residues. Written as DNA, the CDR3 is TGTGCCAGCAGCTCCCCTAGTATGAACACTGAAGCTTTCTTT. This sequence encodes CASSSPSMNTEAFF.

The chain combines TRBV5-1 with TRBJ2-3; D is perhaps TRBD1 or TRBD2 (5 bases each). V dropped 4 bases and J dropped 0 bases, with 15 bases sitting between them. CDR1 and CDR2 (germline): SGHRS, YFSETQ. The CDR3 spans 16 residues. The CDR3 spells CASSAGTDSSTDTQYF. The CDR3 nucleotides read TGCGCCAGCAGCGCCGGGACGGATAGCAGCACAGATACGCAGTATTTT. The variable domain in full, completed from reference TRBV5-1 and TRBJ2-3, reads KAGVTQTPRYLIKTRGQQVTLSCSPISGHRSVSWYQQTPGQGLQFLFEYFSETQRNKGNFPGRFSGRQFSNSRSEMNVSTLELGDSALYLCASSAGTDSSTDTQYFGPGTRLTVL.

V usage is TRBV12-3 or TRBV12-4 and J usage is TRBJ2-7; D might be TRBD1 (6 bases). The CDR3 sequence is 13 residues long. The V and J ends lost 5 bases and 7 bases respectively, with 15 bases between them. CDR3 sequence (DNA): TGTGCCAGCAGTCCGCAGGGGCCGGGGGAGCAGTACTTC. It codes for CASSPQGPGEQYF.

This clonotype was seen only a few times. The chain has TRBV3-2 and TRBJ2-4; TRBD1 was called by the table and not checked on the DNA. TRBV3-2 constitutes a pseudogene. The CDR3 extends over 17 amino acids. The CDR3 DNA is TGTGCCAGCAGCCAAGAGCAGGGAAGACAGGGGAAAAACATTCAGTACTTC. Translated: CASSQEQGRQGKNIQYF.

This clonotype was detected a few times. The chain combines TRBV7-9 with TRBJ1-5, with a possible D match to TRBD1 (6 bases). This CDR3 contains 14 residues. V shed 5 bases and J shed 4 bases, with 12 bases lying between them. Germline assignment: CDR1 SEHNR and CDR2 FQNEAQ (reference sequence). CDR3 coding DNA: TGTGCCAGCAGCAGAAGGGGGGCGAATCAGCCCCAGCATTTT. Translation: CASSRRGANQPQHF.

V and J are TRBV7-3 and TRBJ2-1, with 9 nucleotides matching TRBD2. Per the germline V gene, CDR1 is SGHTA and CDR2 is FQGTGA. The CDR3 totals 17 residues. J gave up 2 bases and V 5 bases, and 10 bases lay outside the gene matches. Written as DNA, the CDR3 is TGTGCCAGCAGCGCACACTCTGAGCGGGGGGCCTACAATGAGCAGTTCTTC. Residues: CASSAHSERGAYNEQFF. Drawing the rest from reference TRBV7-3 and TRBJ2-1, the complete variable domain is GAGVSQTPSNKVTEKGKYVELRCDPISGHTALYWYRQSLGQGPEFLIYFQGTGAADDSGLPNDRFFAVRPEGSVSTLKIQRTERGDSAVYLCASSAHSERGAYNEQFFGPGTRLTVL.

This rearrangement joins TRBV6-5 to TRBJ2-1, with 8 positions matching TRBD2. CDR3 length: 15 amino acids. In germline, CDR1 is MNHEY, CDR2 SVGAGI. The J segment lost 9 bases and the V segment lost 7 bases, leaving 14 bases of the junction unmatched. The chain's CDR3 is CASTETGGGYTEQFF. The CDR3 region has the DNA TGTGCCAGCACCGAGACGGGCGGGGGGTATACTGAGCAGTTCTTC.

V usage is TRBV4-1 and J usage is TRBJ1-2; D unresolved. Germline loops: CDR1 MGHRA, CDR2 YSYEKL. V lost 0 bases and J 7 bases, leaving 12 bases between the germline ends. The CDR3 runs to 14 residues. In DNA form, the CDR3 reads TGCGCCAGCAGCCAAGATGGTGTGGGATTTGGCTACACCTTC. The encoded protein is CASSQDGVGFGYTF.

This rearrangement joins TRBV12-3 or TRBV12-4 to TRBJ2-1, with 9 bases identical to TRBD1. The ends lost 4 bases at V and 3 bases at J; junction bases unmatched: 4. The CDR3 loop spans 15 amino acids. As DNA, the CDR3 is TGTGCCAGCAGTTCCCGGGACAGGGACTACAATGAGCAGTTCTTC. This translates into CASSSRDRDYNEQFF.

This clonotype was detected a few times. This rearrangement joins TRBV6-5 to TRBJ1-5; 9 nucleotides agree with TRBD1. V was clipped by 6 bases and J by 4 bases; unmatched bases: 7. The CDR3 is made up of 15 amino acids. Germline CDR1 is MNHEY and CDR2 is SVGAGI. CDR3 in amino acids: CASRISDRGNQPQHF. CDR3 bases: TGTGCCAGCAGGATTTCTGACAGGGGGAATCAGCCCCAGCATTTT.

This clonotype appeared a few times. The V and J genes are TRBV2 and TRBJ2-7, with D tentatively TRBD1 (5 bases). V dropped 7 bases and J dropped 5 bases, with 15 bases sitting between them. Germline assignment: CDR1 SNHLY and CDR2 FYNNEI. The CDR3 sequence is 13 residues long. CDR3 sequence reads: CASNLRVRDEQYF. CDR3 bases: TGTGCCAGCAACCTCAGGGTCCGGGACGAGCAGTACTTC. Full variable domain (remainder filled in from reference TRBV2 and TRBJ2-7): EPEVTQTPSHQVTQMGQEVILRCVPISNHLYFYWYRQILGQKVEFLVSFYNNEISEKSEIFDDQFSVERPDGSNFTLKIRSTKLEDSAMYFCASNLRVRDEQYFGPGTRLTVT.